The next 29 T cell receptor beta chains were all read from a single sample in a study of early T cells in non-severe SARS-CoV-2 infection. In TCRdb, the 5' RACE reads were re-called with MiXCR into one record per CDR3 protein. The data contain about 79,000 distinct CDR3 sequences, around 13% of them seen just once; the ten biggest clones take up roughly 5.5%. The sample consisted of whole blood. Receptors originate from an adult who was a healthcare worker with PCR-confirmed SARS-CoV-2 infection or an uninfected control (not recorded which).

This clonotype has a handful of counts. The rearrangement uses TRBV7-2 and TRBJ2-3, with 11 bases fitting TRBD2. J gave up 4 bases and V 5 bases, and 11 bases lay outside the gene matches. The CDR3 has 17 residues. The germline gives CDR1 SGHTA, CDR2 FQGNSA. The CDR3 protein is CASSMSVAGGRPDTQYF. The CDR3 bases are TGTGCCAGCAGCATGTCTGTAGCGGGAGGGAGGCCAGATACGCAGTATTTT. Based on the CDR3 plus reference TRBV7-2 and TRBJ2-3, the full variable domain is GAGVSQSPSNKVTEKGKDVELRCDPISGHTALYWYRQSLGQGLEFLIYFQGNSAPDKSGLPSDRFSAERTGGSVSTLTIQRTQQEDSAVYLCASSMSVAGGRPDTQYFGPGTRLTVL.

This clonotype occurred a few times. CDR3 DNA sequence: TGTGCCAGCAGTCCTAGCGGGAGGGCAGGGGAGACCCAGTACTTC. This sequence encodes CASSPSGRAGETQYF. This chain links TRBV12-3 or TRBV12-4 with TRBJ2-5; 12 bases are shared with TRBD2. Trimming took 5 bases from V and 5 from J; bases not matched to a gene: 6. This CDR3 contains 15 residues.

The CDR3 loop is CASSPWTGDNYGYTF. The CDR3 DNA follows: TGTGCCAGCAGTCCCTGGACAGGGGATAACTATGGCTACACCTTC. The rearrangement uses TRBV27 and TRBJ1-2; TRBD1 agrees at 9 bases. This CDR3 region has 15 residues. In germline, CDR1 is MNHEY, CDR2 SMNVEV (reference sequence). The V and J ends lost 5 bases and 1 base, in that order; junction bases with no gene match: 5.

This clonotype was recorded a few times. This chain uses TRBV29-1 with TRBJ1-1; TRBD1 matches at 8 bases. The germline CDR1 and CDR2 sequences are SQVTM and ANQGSEA. V lost 3 bases and J lost 0; bases outside the gene matches: 0. The CDR3 runs 13 residues. The CDR3 DNA sequence: TGCAGCGTTGAGGACAGGGTGAACACTGAAGCTTTCTTT. Translated: CSVEDRVNTEAFF.

The chain joins TRBV5-4 to TRBJ2-6, with 8 bases matching TRBD2. Looked up from germline, CDR1 is SGHNT and CDR2 is YYREEE (reference sequence). The length of the CDR3 is 15 residues. With V trimmed by 1 base and J by 12 bases, 9 bases remained unmatched. CDR3 nucleotides: TGTGCCAGCAGCTTGAACGGGGGGGCCACTGGCGTCCTGACTTTC. Protein sequence: CASSLNGGATGVLTF.

This sequence joins TRBV11-2 and TRBJ2-3; D is undetermined. The length of the CDR3 is 14 residues. CDR1 and CDR2 from the germline V gene are SGHAT and FQNNGV. With 0 bases removed from V and 3 bases from J, the gap between germline ends came to 7 bases. CDR3 loop: CASSLDVPTDTQYF. The CDR3 DNA reads as TGTGCCAGCAGCTTAGATGTCCCGACAGATACGCAGTATTTT.

There are many counts of this clonotype. The rearrangement uses TRBV29-1 and TRBJ2-1, with D possibly TRBD1 on 5 matching bases. The length of the CDR3 is 12 residues. The V end was cut by 5 bases, the J end by 9 bases, with 14 bases between. Germline CDR1 and CDR2: SQVTM and ANQGSEA. CDR3 bases: TGCAGCGTTCGGACGGACAAGGGTGAGCAGTTCTTC. Its translation: CSVRTDKGEQFF.

This rearrangement joins TRBV20-1 to TRBJ1-4, with 8 nucleotides matching TRBD1. This CDR3 has 14 amino acids. Trimming at V came to 3 bases and at J to 7 bases, leaving 7 bases not matched to a gene. Germline-derived CDR1 and CDR2 are DFQATT and SNEGSKA (reference sequence). DNA of the CDR3: TGCAGTGCTAGTGATACAGGGGGATCTGAAAAACTGTTTTTT. It specifies CSASDTGGSEKLFF.

This chain uses TRBV7-9 with TRBJ2-1, with D unclear. CDR1 and CDR2 (germline): SEHNR, FQNEAQ (reference sequence). Trimming left V 6 bases short and J 8 bases short, with 8 bases between. This CDR3 has 11 residues. In DNA, the CDR3 is TGTGCCAGCAGTACCTTACATGAGCAGTTCTTC. This sequence encodes CASSTLHEQFF.

This clonotype appeared many times. The chain links TRBV7-9 to TRBJ2-3; D is unclear. The CDR3 extends over 15 amino acids. With 6 bases removed from V and 2 bases from J, the gap between germline ends came to 15 bases. Germline CDR1 is SEHNR and CDR2 is FQNEAQ (reference sequence). CDR3 loop: CASSPSSGTTDTQYF. DNA of the CDR3: TGTGCCAGCAGTCCATCATCGGGTACCACAGATACGCAGTATTTT.

This chain joins TRBV2 and TRBJ1-1; TRBD1 aligns across 8 bases. Germline CDR1 and CDR2: SNHLY and FYNNEI. The CDR3 covers 12 residues. Losses at the gene ends were 6 bases for V and 6 bases for J; bases not matched to a gene: 3. The DNA for the CDR3 is TGTGCCAGCAGCGCACAGGGGGCTGAAGCTTTCTTT. Protein: CASSAQGAEAFF.

This rearrangement joins TRBV12-3 or TRBV12-4 to TRBJ2-3; no clear D gene. The CDR3 contains 15 residues. The V end was cut by 6 bases, the J end by 2 bases, with 15 bases between. Written as DNA, the CDR3 is TGTGCCAGCAGGCGCCGGTGGCGGTCCACAGATACGCAGTATTTT. It is translated as CASRRRWRSTDTQYF.

This clonotype was found many times. V usage is TRBV5-1 and J usage is TRBJ2-3; maybe TRBD1 (5 bases). V was shortened by 0 bases and J by 2 bases, with 10 bases between the two germline ends. This CDR3 spans 15 amino acids. Germline loops: CDR1 SGHRS, CDR2 YFSETQ. CDR3 DNA sequence: TGCGCCAGCAGCTTGGGACAGCCTTACACAGATACGCAGTATTTT. This gives the protein CASSLGQPYTDTQYF. Combining the CDR3 with reference TRBV5-1 and TRBJ2-3 gives the whole variable domain KAGVTQTPRYLIKTRGQQVTLSCSPISGHRSVSWYQQTPGQGLQFLFEYFSETQRNKGNFPGRFSGRQFSNSRSEMNVSTLELGDSALYLCASSLGQPYTDTQYFGPGTRLTVL.

The chain recombines TRBV20-1 with TRBJ2-1; D gene uncertain. Between the trimmed V and J ends, which lost 1 base and 3 bases, there was a span of 4 bases. The CDR3 has 12 amino acids. Looked up from germline, CDR1 is DFQATT and CDR2 is SNEGSKA (reference sequence). CDR3 sequence (DNA): TGCAGTGCTAGAGCAGACTACAATGAGCAGTTCTTC. Translated: CSARADYNEQFF.

Only a few counts were recorded for this clonotype. The V and J genes are TRBV29-1 and TRBJ2-5; TRBD2 matches 10 bases. With V trimmed by 3 bases and J by 2 bases, 6 bases remained unmatched. Germline lookup yields CDR1 SQVTM and CDR2 ANQGSEA. The CDR3 loop spans 15 amino acids. For the CDR3, the DNA is TGCAGCGTTGAGACTAGCGGGTACTATCAAGAGACCCAGTACTTC. Protein product: CSVETSGYYQETQYF.

With respect to this clonotype: A clone one base away is much larger, so this may be a read error. The chain has TRBV20-1 and TRBJ1-5; a weak D match, TRBD1 (5 bases). The CDR3 is 13 amino acids. Germline V CDR1 and CDR2: DFQATT, SNEGSKA (reference sequence). Trimming stripped 6 bases from V and 5 bases from J, with 14 bases between. The CDR3 loop reads CSALVRVYQPQHF. The DNA of the CDR3 is TGCAGTGCCTTGGTCAGGGTTTATCAGCCCCAGCATTTT.

The V and J genes are TRBV27 and TRBJ1-1; D is uncertain. Trimming shortened V by 6 bases and J by 0 bases, and 14 bases separated the two germline ends. CDR1 is MNHEY, CDR2 SMNVEV, per germline (reference sequence). This CDR3 contains 15 residues. The CDR3 nucleotides read TGTGCCAGCAGATACAGACGAGACATGAACACTGAAGCTTTCTTT. Translation gives CASRYRRDMNTEAFF.

This clonotype was counted ten times or more. The genes are TRBV7-8 and TRBJ2-1, with TRBD1 identical over 7 bases. The germline gives CDR1 SGHVS, CDR2 FQNEAQ. This CDR3 is built from 13 residues. J gave up 6 bases and V 3 bases, and 2 bases lay outside the gene matches. In DNA form, the CDR3 reads TGTGCCAGCAGCTTCAGACAGGGCAATGAGCAGTTCTTC. Translation gives CASSFRQGNEQFF.

This clonotype was observed many times. The CDR3 DNA reads TGTGCCAGCAGCGTAGCTCCCGGACAGGCGAACACCGGGGAGCTGTTTTTT. Translating it yields CASSVAPGQANTGELFF. V is TRBV9 and J is TRBJ2-2; the match to TRBD1 covers 7 bases. The V gene's germline CDR1 is SGDLS and CDR2 YYNGEE. V was pared by 0 bases and J by 0 bases, with 5 bases of the junction left unmatched. This CDR3 has 17 amino acids. The full variable domain, rest sourced from reference TRBV9 and TRBJ2-2, is DSGVTQTPKHLITATGQRVTLRCSPRSGDLSVYWYQQSLDQGLQFLIQYYNGEERAKGNILERFSAQQFPDLHSELNLSSLELGDSALYFCASSVAPGQANTGELFFGEGSRLTVL.

This clonotype has a handful of counts. The chain couples TRBV11-2 to TRBJ2-7, with 9 bases identical to TRBD1. Looked up from germline, CDR1 is SGHAT and CDR2 is FQNNGV. This CDR3 is 14 amino acids long. Losses at the gene ends were 5 bases for V and 2 bases for J; bases not matched to a gene: 4. CDR3: CASSQGQGPYEQYF. The CDR3, as DNA: TGTGCCAGCAGCCAGGGACAGGGCCCCTACGAGCAGTACTTC.

The chain combines TRBV4-2 with TRBJ2-5; 9 bases agree with TRBD2. The CDR3 is 16 residues long. Germline V lookup: CDR1 LGHNA, CDR2 YNFKEQ. V shed 0 bases, J shed 2 bases, and the junction held 4 bases outside the gene matches. In DNA, the CDR3 is TGTGCCAGCAGCCAAGAGGTCCTAGCGGGGCAAGAGACCCAGTACTTC. It codes for CASSQEVLAGQETQYF.

A few counts support this clonotype. V is TRBV2 and J is TRBJ2-1; 11 bases are a match to TRBD2. This CDR3 region has 17 residues. Germline CDR1 and CDR2: SNHLY and FYNNEI. With 6 bases clipped from V and 4 bases from J, the junction kept 11 bases outside the gene matches. The CDR3 DNA reads as TGTGCCAGCAGAACCCGGACTAGCGGGCGCCTATACAATGAGCAGTTCTTC. Translated, it gives CASRTRTSGRLYNEQFF. The full variable domain, its missing parts supplied by reference TRBV2 and TRBJ2-1, is EPEVTQTPSHQVTQMGQEVILRCVPISNHLYFYWYRQILGQKVEFLVSFYNNEISEKSEIFDDQFSVERPDGSNFTLKIRSTKLEDSAMYFCASRTRTSGRLYNEQFFGPGTRLTVL.

This clonotype was found a few times. This chain links TRBV9 with TRBJ2-3, with D maybe TRBD1 (5 bases). With 6 bases removed from V and 4 bases from J, the gap between germline ends came to 21 bases. This CDR3 is 16 amino acids long. CDR1 is SGDLS, CDR2 YYNGEE, per germline. The CDR3 region has the DNA TGTGCCAGCACCATTGGGGCCGTCGATGCCGCAGATACGCAGTATTTT. Protein sequence: CASTIGAVDAADTQYF.

This clonotype was recorded many times. The chain uses TRBV5-1 and TRBJ1-1; 9 nucleotides agree with TRBD1. This CDR3 has 13 amino acids. After removal of 2 bases from V and 7 bases from J, the junction contained 3 bases not matched to a gene. Per the germline V gene, CDR1 is SGHRS and CDR2 is YFSETQ. The CDR3 region is CASSFRQGDEAFF. Written as DNA, the CDR3 is TGCGCCAGCAGCTTCAGACAGGGGGATGAAGCTTTCTTT.

This clonotype was counted ten times or more. The chain recombines TRBV6-2 or TRBV6-3 with TRBJ1-2; the D gene is possibly TRBD1 (5 bases). The CDR3 is 15 amino acids. CDR1 and CDR2 from the germline V gene are MNHEY and SVGEGT. The V and J ends lost 5 bases and 3 bases respectively, with 16 bases between them. The CDR3 loop reads CASSTSRGGYYGYTF. CDR3 nucleotides: TGTGCCAGCAGTACCTCCCGTGGGGGTTACTATGGCTACACCTTC.

CDR3 nucleotides: TGTGCCAGCAGCGTGGGGCAGGAGAGTAACTATGGCTACACCTTC. It codes for CASSVGQESNYGYTF. The chain combines TRBV9 with TRBJ1-2, with D possibly being TRBD1 (5 bases). This CDR3 comprises 15 residues. Germline CDR1 and CDR2: SGDLS and YYNGEE. Between the trimmed V and J ends, which lost 2 bases and 1 base, there was a span of 12 bases.

The V and J genes are TRBV20-1 and TRBJ2-1, with D tentatively TRBD1 or TRBD2 (5 bases each). From germline, CDR1 is DFQATT and CDR2 SNEGSKA (reference sequence). The CDR3 totals 14 residues. V lost 0 bases and J 6 bases, leaving 12 bases between the germline ends. Here the CDR3 reads CSARDPGTSNEQFF. As DNA, the CDR3 is TGCAGTGCTAGAGATCCTGGGACCAGCAATGAGCAGTTCTTC.

The chain joins TRBV9 to TRBJ1-6; D may be TRBD1 (5 bases). Germline assignment: CDR1 SGDLS and CDR2 YYNGEE. CDR3 size: 14 residues. V was pared by 3 bases and J by 9 bases, with 13 bases between. The CDR3 here is CASSAGSGVSPLHF. CDR3 DNA: TGTGCCAGCAGCGCAGGGTCTGGTGTTTCACCCCTCCACTTT.

This clonotype was picked up a small number of times. This chain uses TRBV29-1 with TRBJ2-1; tentative D call: TRBD2 (5 bases). CDR3 length equals 13 residues. V lost 3 bases, J lost 1 base, and 7 bases lay in between. Germline V gives CDR1 SQVTM, CDR2 ANQGSEA. CDR3 sequence: CSVDEGSYNEQFF. Written as DNA, the CDR3 is TGCAGCGTTGATGAGGGATCCTACAATGAGCAGTTCTTC.